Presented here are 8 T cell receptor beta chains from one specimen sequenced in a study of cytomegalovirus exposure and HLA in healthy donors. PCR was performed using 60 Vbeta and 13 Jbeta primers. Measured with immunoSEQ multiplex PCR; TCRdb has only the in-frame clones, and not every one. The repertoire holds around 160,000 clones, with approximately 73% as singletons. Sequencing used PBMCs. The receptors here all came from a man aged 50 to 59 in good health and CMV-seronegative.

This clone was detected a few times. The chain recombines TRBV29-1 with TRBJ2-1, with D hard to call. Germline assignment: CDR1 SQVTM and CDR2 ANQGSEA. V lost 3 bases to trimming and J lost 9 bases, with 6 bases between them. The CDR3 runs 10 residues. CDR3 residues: CSVDQAEQFF. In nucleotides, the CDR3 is TGCAGCGTTGACCAGGCTGAGCAGTTCTTC.

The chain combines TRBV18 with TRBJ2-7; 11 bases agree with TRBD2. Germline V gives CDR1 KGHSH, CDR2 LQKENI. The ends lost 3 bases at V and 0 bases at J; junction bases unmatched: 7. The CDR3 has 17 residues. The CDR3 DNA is TGTGCCAGCTCACCTCTTCCTAGCGGGGGGACCTCCTACGAGCAGTACTTC. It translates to CASSPLPSGGTSYEQYF.

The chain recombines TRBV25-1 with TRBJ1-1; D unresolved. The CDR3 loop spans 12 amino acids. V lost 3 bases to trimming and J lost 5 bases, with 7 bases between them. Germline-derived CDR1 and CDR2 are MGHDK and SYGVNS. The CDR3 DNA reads TGTGCCAGCAGTGATGTAGTAACTGAAGCTTTCTTT. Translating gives CASSDVVTEAFF. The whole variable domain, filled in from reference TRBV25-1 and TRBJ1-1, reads EADIYQTPRYLVIGTGKKITLECSQTMGHDKMYWYQQDPGMELHLIHYSYGVNSTEKGDLSSESTVSRIRTEHFPLTLESARPSHTSQYLCASSDVVTEAFFGQGTRLTVV.

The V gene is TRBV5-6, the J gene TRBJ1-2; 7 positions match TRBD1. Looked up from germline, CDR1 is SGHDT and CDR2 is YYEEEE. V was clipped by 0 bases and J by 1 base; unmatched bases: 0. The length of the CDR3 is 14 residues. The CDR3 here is CASSLDRGNYGYTF. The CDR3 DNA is TGTGCCAGCAGCTTGGACAGGGGTAACTATGGCTACACCTTC.

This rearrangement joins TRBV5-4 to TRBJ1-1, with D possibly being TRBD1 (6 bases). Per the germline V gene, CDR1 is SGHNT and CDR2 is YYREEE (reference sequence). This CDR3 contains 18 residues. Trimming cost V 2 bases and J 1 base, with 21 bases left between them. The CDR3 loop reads CASSFWRSSGQPNTEAFF. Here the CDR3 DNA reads TGTGCCAGCAGCTTCTGGAGGTCCAGCGGACAGCCGAACACTGAAGCTTTCTTT. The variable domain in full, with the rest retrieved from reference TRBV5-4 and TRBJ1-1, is ETGVTQSPTHLIKTRGQQVTLRCSSQSGHNTVSWYQQALGQGPQFIFQYYREEENGRGNFPPRFSGLQFPNYSSELNVNALELDDSALYLCASSFWRSSGQPNTEAFFGQGTRLTVV.

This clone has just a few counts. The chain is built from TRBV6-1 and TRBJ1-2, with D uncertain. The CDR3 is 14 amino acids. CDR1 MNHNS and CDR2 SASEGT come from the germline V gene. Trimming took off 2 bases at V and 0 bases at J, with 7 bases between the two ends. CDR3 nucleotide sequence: TGTGCCAGCAGTGAACCGTATGCTAACTATGGCTACACCTTC. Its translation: CASSEPYANYGYTF.

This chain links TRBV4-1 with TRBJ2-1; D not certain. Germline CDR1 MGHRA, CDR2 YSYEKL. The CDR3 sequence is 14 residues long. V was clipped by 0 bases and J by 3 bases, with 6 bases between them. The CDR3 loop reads CASSQEASYNEQFF. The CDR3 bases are TGCGCCAGCAGCCAAGAGGCCAGCTACAATGAGCAGTTCTTC.

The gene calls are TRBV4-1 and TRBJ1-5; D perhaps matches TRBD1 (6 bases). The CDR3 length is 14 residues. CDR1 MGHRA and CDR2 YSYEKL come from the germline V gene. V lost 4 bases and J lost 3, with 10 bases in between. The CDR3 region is CASSLDSINQPQHF. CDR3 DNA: TGCGCCAGCAGCCTGGACAGCATCAATCAGCCCCAGCATTTT.